The next 3 T cell receptor delta chains were all read from a single sample in a study of γδ T cells in repeated Plasmodium falciparum infection. TCRdb ran CATT on the multiplex PCR reads. The top ten clones hold around 8.5% of a sample with roughly 93,000 delta-chain clones, around 1.4% of them seen once. Bulk repertoires came from Vgamma9/Vdelta2+ or Vdelta2-negative gammadelta T cells flow-sorted from PBMC. Material: gamma-delta T cells from blood. The receptor set was obtained from a pool of human donors (malaria-infected and uninfected, not separated).

This clone was observed a few times. The amino acid sequence in TCRdb belongs to a much larger clone and departs from this DNA's translation at residue 16, likely a sequencing read error; the sequence shown is translated from the DNA. The rearrangement joins TRDV3 to TRDJ1; 8 bases match TRDD3. The V and J ends lost 2 bases and 1 base, in that order; junction bases with no gene match: 30. Germline loops: CDR1 TVYSNPD, CDR2 GDNSRS (reference sequence). This CDR3 region has 22 residues. CDR3 loop: CAFYPVPSLKRGYLSCTDKLIF. The CDR3 bases are TGTGCCTTTTATCCGGTCCCCTCACTAAAAAGGGGATACCTCAGCTGCACCGATAAACTCATCTTT.

Ten or more counts support this clone. J is TRDJ1 and V is TRDV1; D gene unclear. Here the J gene was assigned by germline matching of the DNA, as TCRdb has none. Trimming left V 1 base short and J 0 bases short, with 12 bases between. The CDR3 has 16 residues. Germline lookup yields CDR1 TSWWSYY and CDR2 QGS. The CDR3 protein is CALGEHSSRYTDKLIF. DNA of the CDR3: TGTGCTCTTGGGGAACACTCATCCCGGTACACCGATAAACTCATCTTT.

This clone occurred many times. Since a far larger clone is one base different, this is likely a read error. Other DNA sequences within the sample encode an identical CDR3. This sequence joins TRDV1 and TRDJ1; the D gene is possibly TRDD2 (6 bases). The V end was cut by 2 bases, the J end by 3 bases, with 22 bases between. Germline values: CDR1 TSWWSYY, CDR2 QGS. This CDR3 spans 18 amino acids. Here the CDR3 reads CALGELVLPVAGPDKLIF. The CDR3 DNA reads as TGTGCTCTTGGGGAATTAGTCCTACCCGTTGCGGGGCCCGATAAACTCATCTTT.